The rows below give T cell receptor beta chains drawn from one sample of a study of T cell changes during pregnancy in multiple sclerosis. Repertoires were generated with immunoSEQ multiplex PCR, while TCRdb's copy carries only in-frame clones and drops some. The table includes approximately 40,000 clones, over 80% detected once. The sequencing here drew on peripheral blood, taken in the first trimester of pregnancy. The receptor source for this set is a female donor in good health, enrolled as a control in a pregnancy study. Both conserved end residues are part of each CDR3. The order of the fields is V gene, J gene, clone size, D gene, CDR3 DNA, CDR3 protein. D genes are given only for firm matches. Clone size is shown for a subset of rows, as once, few, many or a class of expanded clone.

>TRBV11-2|TRBJ1-3|.|.
TGTGCCAGCAGGGCTCGAAAGGGGAACTCTGGAAACACCATATATTTT
CASRARKGNSGNTIYF
>TRBV6-5|TRBJ2-7|.|TRBD1
TGTGCCAGCAGTCGAGGGACAGGGTCGTCGGACGAGCAGTACTTC
CASSRGTGSSDEQYF
>TRBV2|TRBJ2-5|.|.
TGTGCCAGCAGTGTAGGACAACAAGAGACCCAGTACTTC
CASSVGQQETQYF
>TRBV25-1|TRBJ2-7|.|TRBD2
TGTGCCAGCAGGACCCGAGCATTGACTAGCGGGGGGGCGGAGCAGTACTTC
CASRTRALTSGGAEQYF
>TRBV27|TRBJ2-7|.|.
TGTGCCAGCAGTCCTCGGACAGCCCTGGGAAACTACGAGCAGTACTTC
CASSPRTALGNYEQYF
>TRBV5-1|TRBJ1-2|.|TRBD1
TGCGCCAGCGGGGACAGGTGGGGCTACACCTTC
CASGDRWGYTF
>TRBV5-4|TRBJ2-1|.|TRBD2
TGTGCCAGCAGCTTGGGCGCTAGCGGGGGTCTACCGTTTACGAATGAGCAGTTCTTC
CASSLGASGGLPFTNEQFF
>TRBV20-1|TRBJ1-2|.|.
TGCAGTGCTGGGGCGGGATATGGCTACACCTTC
CSAGAGYGYTF
>TRBV9|TRBJ1-6|.|TRBD1
TGTGCCAGCAGCGAGACAGGGGATAATTCACCCCTCCACTTT
CASSETGDNSPLHF
>TRBV28|TRBJ1-1|.|.
TGTGCCAGCAGTTACAAAAAATCCGGGACACAGAACACTGAAGCTTTCTTT
CASSYKKSGTQNTEAFF
>TRBV10-3|TRBJ1-1|once|.
TGTGCCATCAGTGAGTCTATGGGGGGAAGGGAAGCTTTCTTT
CAISESMGGREAFF
>TRBV19|TRBJ1-2|.|.
TGTGCCAGTACCCGAGGCGGAGGCTATGGCTACACCTTC
CASTRGGGYGYTF
>TRBV9|TRBJ1-1|.|.
TGTGCCAGCAGCGTAGTCCAGGGGAACACTGAAGCTTTCTTT
CASSVVQGNTEAFF
>TRBV7-9|TRBJ2-1|.|TRBD1
TGTGCCAGCAGCTTAGGAGGGGGCGATGAGCAGTTCTTC
CASSLGGGDEQFF
>TRBV7-9|TRBJ1-6|few|TRBD1
TGTGCCAGCAGCTCCACAGGACAGGGGGCGAATTCACCCCTCCACTTT
CASSSTGQGANSPLHF
>TRBV5-1|TRBJ2-3|few|TRBD2
TGCGCCAGCAGCACCGGGAGGATCACAGATACGCAGTATTTT
CASSTGRITDTQYF
>TRBV2|TRBJ1-6|once|.
TGTGCCAGGGAGGGGTACAATTCACCCCTCCACTTT
CAREGYNSPLHF
>TRBV7-8|TRBJ1-2|.|.
TGTGCCAGCAGCCCCAACCGGGGGGGGAATGGCTACACCTTC
CASSPNRGGNGYTF
>TRBV7-2|TRBJ2-1|.|TRBD2
TGTGCCAGCAGCTTAGAGGGGACTAGCGGGGGCCATGAGCAGTTCTTC
CASSLEGTSGGHEQFF
>TRBV4-3|TRBJ1-1|once|.
TGCGCCAGCAGCCAAGATCTAAACACTGAAGCTTTCTTT
CASSQDLNTEAFF
>TRBV11-3|TRBJ1-1|.|TRBD1
TGTGCCAGCAGCGCTGGGACAGGGCTACGGAACACTGAAGCTTTCTTT
CASSAGTGLRNTEAFF
>TRBV4-2|TRBJ2-3|.|TRBD2
TGTGCCAGCAGCCAAGATTGGGGCGGGGGGGCCTCAGATACGCAGTATTTT
CASSQDWGGGASDTQYF
>TRBV7-2|TRBJ2-3|.|TRBD2
TGTGCCAGCAGCGTAGGGACTAGCGGGGGGACAGATACGCAGTATTTT
CASSVGTSGGTDTQYF
>TRBV11-2|TRBJ1-3|.|.
TGTGCCAGCAGCTTAGACAGGCTCTTTAGGACCATATATTTT
CASSLDRLFRTIYF
>TRBV28|TRBJ2-5|.|TRBD1
TGTGCCAGCAGTTCGACCAACAGGGGGCTGGAGACCCAGTACTTC
CASSSTNRGLETQYF
>TRBV19|TRBJ1-5|few|TRBD1
TGTGCCAGTAGTATAGTAACAGGGGGCTCAAGCAATCAGCCCCAGCATTTT
CASSIVTGGSSNQPQHF
>TRBV7-9|TRBJ2-5|.|TRBD2
TGTGCCAGCAGCCTCGGGGGGGGCGAGACCCAGTACTTC
CASSLGGGETQYF
>TRBV7-8|TRBJ2-1|once|TRBD2
TGTGCCAGCAGCCAGACTAGCGGGACAAGGCTCGATGAGCAGTTCTTC
CASSQTSGTRLDEQFF
>TRBV28|TRBJ2-2|once|.
TGTGCCAGCAGACTATCGGAGCAGGGGGGAACCGGGGAGCTGTTTTTT
CASRLSEQGGTGELFF
>TRBV5-3|TRBJ2-3|.|.
TGTGCCAGAAGCTCGGAGACAGATACGCAGTATTTT
CARSSETDTQYF
>TRBV19|TRBJ1-1|.|TRBD1
TGTGCCACTAAATCACAGGGGGCGACTGAAGCTTTCTTT
CATKSQGATEAFF
>TRBV7-9|TRBJ2-7|.|TRBD2
TGTGCCAGCAGCTTAGCTCGACGCGGGGGAAAAACCTACGAGCAGTACTTC
CASSLARRGGKTYEQYF
>TRBV6-1|TRBJ2-7|.|TRBD1
TGTGCCAGCAGTGGCGACAGGGGGTCCTACGAGCAGTACTTC
CASSGDRGSYEQYF
>TRBV2|TRBJ2-7|few|.
TGTGCCAGCAGCTTAAGAGGGAGTCCCTACGAGCAGTACTTC
CASSLRGSPYEQYF
>TRBV4-2|TRBJ1-3|.|.
TGTGCCAGCAGCCAAGTCTCACCAGGGCGGGGAAACACCATATATTTT
CASSQVSPGRGNTIYF
>TRBV15|TRBJ1-5|.|.
TGTGCCACCAGCAGAGATGGGGCAGGAGATCAGCCCCAGCATTTT
CATSRDGAGDQPQHF
>TRBV19|TRBJ1-2|.|.
TGTGCCAGTACCCCCCGCGGCGCGAGAGGTGGCTACACCTTC
CASTPRGARGGYTF
>TRBV6-1|TRBJ2-5|.|TRBD1
TGTGCCAGCAGTGAAACAGGGGAAGGTGGTTGGACCCAGTACTTC
CASSETGEGGWTQYF
>TRBV9|TRBJ1-1|.|.
TGTGCCAGCAGCGTAGAACAGACCATGAACACTGAAGCTTTCTTT
CASSVEQTMNTEAFF
>TRBV30|TRBJ2-7|.|TRBD2
TGTGCCTGGAGTCACAAGGGGAGGGGCTACGAGCAGTACTTC
CAWSHKGRGYEQYF
>TRBV7-6|TRBJ2-1|.|.
TGTGCCAGCAGCCCAACTCGGGACTGGGTCTACAATGAGCAGTTCTTC
CASSPTRDWVYNEQFF
>TRBV28|TRBJ2-6|.|.
TGTGCCAGCAGTTTATTCTCACAGGGCGCCGTATCTGGGGCCAACGTCCTGACTTTC
CASSLFSQGAVSGANVLTF
>TRBV27|TRBJ1-2|.|TRBD1
TGTGCCAGCAGTTCGGCAGGGGGCGCGACTGGCTACACCTTC
CASSSAGGATGYTF
>TRBV7-9|TRBJ2-6|.|TRBD1
TGTGCCAGCAGCCAAGGACAGGGCTCTGGGGCCAACGTCCTGACTTTC
CASSQGQGSGANVLTF
>TRBV19|TRBJ1-2|.|TRBD1
TGTGCCAGTAGTATCCGAGGCACCGGACAGGGGGCGCGGAAGGACTATGGCTACACCTTC
CASSIRGTGQGARKDYGYTF